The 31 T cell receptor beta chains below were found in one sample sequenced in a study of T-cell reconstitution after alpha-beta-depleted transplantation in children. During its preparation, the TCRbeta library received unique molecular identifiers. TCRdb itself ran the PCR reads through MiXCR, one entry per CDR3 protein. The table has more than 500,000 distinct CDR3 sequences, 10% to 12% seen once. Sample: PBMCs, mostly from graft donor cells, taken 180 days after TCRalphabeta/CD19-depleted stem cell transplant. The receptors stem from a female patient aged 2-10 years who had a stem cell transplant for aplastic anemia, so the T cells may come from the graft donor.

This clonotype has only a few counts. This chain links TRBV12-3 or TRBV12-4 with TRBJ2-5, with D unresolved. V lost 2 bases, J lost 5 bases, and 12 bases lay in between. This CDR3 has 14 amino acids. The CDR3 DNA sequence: TGTGCCAGCAGTTTAAACGAAGGGTGGGAGACCCAGTACTTC. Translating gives CASSLNEGWETQYF.

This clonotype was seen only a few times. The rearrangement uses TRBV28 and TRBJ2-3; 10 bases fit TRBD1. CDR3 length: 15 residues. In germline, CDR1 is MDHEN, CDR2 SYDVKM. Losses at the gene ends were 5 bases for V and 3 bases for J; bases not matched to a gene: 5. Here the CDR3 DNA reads TGTGCCAGCAGTGTACCGGGACAGGGGACAGATACGCAGTATTTT. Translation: CASSVPGQGTDTQYF.

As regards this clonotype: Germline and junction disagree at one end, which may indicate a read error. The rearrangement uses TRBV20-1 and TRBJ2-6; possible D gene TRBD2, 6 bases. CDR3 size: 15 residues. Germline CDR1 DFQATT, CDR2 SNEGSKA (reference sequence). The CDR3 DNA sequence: TGCTGTGCTAGAGGAGGGAGCTCTGGGGCCAACGTCCTGACTTTC. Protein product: CCARGGSSGANVLTF.

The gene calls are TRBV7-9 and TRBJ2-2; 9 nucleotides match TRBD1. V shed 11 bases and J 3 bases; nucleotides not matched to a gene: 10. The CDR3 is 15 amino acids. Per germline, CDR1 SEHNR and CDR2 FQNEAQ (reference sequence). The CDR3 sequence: CASHTRDRDTGELFF. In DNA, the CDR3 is TGTGCCTCACATACCCGGGACAGGGACACCGGGGAGCTGTTTTTT.

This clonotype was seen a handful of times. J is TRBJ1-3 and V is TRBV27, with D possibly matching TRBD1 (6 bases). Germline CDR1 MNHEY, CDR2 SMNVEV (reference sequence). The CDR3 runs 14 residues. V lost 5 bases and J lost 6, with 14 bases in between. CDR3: CASSTLRGSNTIYF. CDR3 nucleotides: TGTGCCAGCAGTACCTTAAGGGGGTCAAACACCATATATTTT.

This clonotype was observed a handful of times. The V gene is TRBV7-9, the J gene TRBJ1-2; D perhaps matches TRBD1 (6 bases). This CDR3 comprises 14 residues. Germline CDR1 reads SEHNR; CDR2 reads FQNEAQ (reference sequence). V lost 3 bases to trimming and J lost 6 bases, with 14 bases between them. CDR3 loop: CASSFSAGGDGYTF. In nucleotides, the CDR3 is TGTGCCAGCAGCTTTAGTGCCGGGGGCGATGGCTACACCTTC.

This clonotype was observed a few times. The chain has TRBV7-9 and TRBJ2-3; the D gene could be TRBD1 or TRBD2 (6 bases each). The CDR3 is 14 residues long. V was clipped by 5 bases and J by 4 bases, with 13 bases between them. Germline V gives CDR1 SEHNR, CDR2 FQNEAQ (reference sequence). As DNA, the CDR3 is TGTGCCAGCAGCGATGGGGGGCCGTCAGATACGCAGTATTTT. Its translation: CASSDGGPSDTQYF.

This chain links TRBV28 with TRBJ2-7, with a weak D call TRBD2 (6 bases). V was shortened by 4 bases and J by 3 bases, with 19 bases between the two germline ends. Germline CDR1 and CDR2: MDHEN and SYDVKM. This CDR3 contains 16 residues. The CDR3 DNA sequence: TGTGCCAGCAGTTCGAGTGCGGGGCAGGGCGACTACGAGCAGTACTTC. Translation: CASSSSAGQGDYEQYF.

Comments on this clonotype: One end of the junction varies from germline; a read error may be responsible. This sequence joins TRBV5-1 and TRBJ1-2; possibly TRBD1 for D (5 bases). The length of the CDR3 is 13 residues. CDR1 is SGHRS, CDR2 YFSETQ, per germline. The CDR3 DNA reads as TGCGCCAGCAGCTTGGAACCGGGGCGGGCGGTTCCCTTC. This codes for CASSLEPGRAVPF.

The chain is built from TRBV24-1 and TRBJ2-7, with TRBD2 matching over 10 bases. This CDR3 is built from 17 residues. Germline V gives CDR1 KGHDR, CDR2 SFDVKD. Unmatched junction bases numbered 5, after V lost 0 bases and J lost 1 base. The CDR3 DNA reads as TGTGCCACCAGTGATTTGCCTGAGACTAGCGGGTCCTACGAGCAGTACTTC. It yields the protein CATSDLPETSGSYEQYF.

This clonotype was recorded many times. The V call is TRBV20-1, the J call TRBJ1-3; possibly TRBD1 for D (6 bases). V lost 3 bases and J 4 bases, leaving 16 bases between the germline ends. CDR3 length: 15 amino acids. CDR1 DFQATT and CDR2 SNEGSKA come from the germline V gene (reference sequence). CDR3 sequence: CSASGRRGSGNTIYF. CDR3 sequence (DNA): TGCAGTGCTAGTGGTCGCAGGGGCTCCGGAAACACCATATATTTT.

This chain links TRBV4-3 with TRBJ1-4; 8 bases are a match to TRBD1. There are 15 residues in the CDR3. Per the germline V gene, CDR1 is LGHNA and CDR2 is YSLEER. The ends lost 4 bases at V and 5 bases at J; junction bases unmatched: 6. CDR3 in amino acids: CASSPPGQANEKLFF. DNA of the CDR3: TGCGCCAGCAGCCCGCCGGGACAGGCCAATGAAAAACTGTTTTTT.

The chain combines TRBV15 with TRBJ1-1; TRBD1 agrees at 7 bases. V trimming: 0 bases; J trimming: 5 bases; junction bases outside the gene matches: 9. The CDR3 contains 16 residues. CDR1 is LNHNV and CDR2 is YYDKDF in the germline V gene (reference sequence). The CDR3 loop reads CATSREWPGGGTEAFF. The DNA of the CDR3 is TGTGCCACCAGCAGAGAGTGGCCAGGGGGTGGTACTGAAGCTTTCTTT. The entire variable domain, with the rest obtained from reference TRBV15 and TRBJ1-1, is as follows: DAMVIQNPRYQVTQFGKPVTLSCSQTLNHNVMYWYQQKSSQAPKLLFHYYDKDFNNEADTPDNFQSRRPNTSFCFLDIRSPGLGDTAMYLCATSREWPGGGTEAFFGQGTRLTVV.

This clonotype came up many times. Written as DNA, the CDR3 is TGTGCCAGCAGTAGGACAGGGTCGACTGAAGCTTTCTTT. Translating gives CASSRTGSTEAFF. The gene calls are TRBV12-3 or TRBV12-4 and TRBJ1-1; 8 bases fit TRBD1. The CDR3 has 13 amino acids. V lost 5 bases, J lost 5 bases, and 4 bases stayed unmatched.

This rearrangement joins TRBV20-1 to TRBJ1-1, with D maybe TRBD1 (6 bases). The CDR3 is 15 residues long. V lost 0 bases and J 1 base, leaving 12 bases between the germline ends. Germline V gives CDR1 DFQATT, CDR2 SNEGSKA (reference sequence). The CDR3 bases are TGCAGTGCTAGAGACTTGGGACACCAGAACACTGAAGCTTTCTTT. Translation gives CSARDLGHQNTEAFF.

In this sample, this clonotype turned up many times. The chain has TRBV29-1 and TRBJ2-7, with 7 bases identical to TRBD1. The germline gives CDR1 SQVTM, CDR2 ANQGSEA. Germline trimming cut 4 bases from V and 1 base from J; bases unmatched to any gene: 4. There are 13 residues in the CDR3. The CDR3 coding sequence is TGCAGCGTTGTCATACAGGGGTCCTACGAGCAGTACGTC. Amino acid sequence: CSVVIQGSYEQYV.

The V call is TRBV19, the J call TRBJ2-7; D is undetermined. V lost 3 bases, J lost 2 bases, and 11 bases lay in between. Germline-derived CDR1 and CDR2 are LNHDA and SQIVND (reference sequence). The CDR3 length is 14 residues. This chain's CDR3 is CASSIRGSAYEQYF. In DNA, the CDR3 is TGTGCCAGTAGTATCCGAGGTTCGGCCTACGAGCAGTACTTC.

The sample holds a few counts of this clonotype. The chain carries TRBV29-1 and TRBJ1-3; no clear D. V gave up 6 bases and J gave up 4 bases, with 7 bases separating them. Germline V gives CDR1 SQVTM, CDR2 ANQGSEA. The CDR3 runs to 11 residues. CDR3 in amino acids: CSVKTGNTIYF. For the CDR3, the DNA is TGCAGCGTCAAAACGGGAAACACCATATATTTT.

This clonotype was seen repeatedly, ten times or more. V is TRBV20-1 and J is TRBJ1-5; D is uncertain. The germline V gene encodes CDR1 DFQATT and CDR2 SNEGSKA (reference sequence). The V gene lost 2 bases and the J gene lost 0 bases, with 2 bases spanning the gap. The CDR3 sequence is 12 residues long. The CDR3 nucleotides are TGCAGTGCTAGACGTAGCAATCAGCCCCAGCATTTT. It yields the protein CSARRSNQPQHF.

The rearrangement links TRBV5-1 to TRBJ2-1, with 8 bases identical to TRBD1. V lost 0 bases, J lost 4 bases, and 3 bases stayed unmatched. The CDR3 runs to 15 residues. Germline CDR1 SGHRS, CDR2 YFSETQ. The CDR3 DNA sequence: TGCGCCAGCAGCTTGGAGACAGGGGTATACAATGAGCAGTTCTTC. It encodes CASSLETGVYNEQFF.

The CDR3 sequence: CASSLKEGSYNEQFF. CDR3 coding DNA: TGTGCCAGCAGCTTAAAAGAGGGATCCTACAATGAGCAGTTCTTC. V usage is TRBV7-2 and J usage is TRBJ2-1; possibly TRBD2 for D (5 bases). The CDR3 loop spans 15 amino acids. Trimming took 2 bases from V and 1 from J, leaving 9 bases between them. Germline V gene lookup returns CDR1 SGHTA and CDR2 FQGNSA. The full variable domain, completed using reference TRBV7-2 and TRBJ2-1, is GAGVSQSPSNKVTEKGKDVELRCDPISGHTALYWYRQSLGQGLEFLIYFQGNSAPDKSGLPSDRFSAERTGGSVSTLTIQRTQQEDSAVYLCASSLKEGSYNEQFFGPGTRLTVL.

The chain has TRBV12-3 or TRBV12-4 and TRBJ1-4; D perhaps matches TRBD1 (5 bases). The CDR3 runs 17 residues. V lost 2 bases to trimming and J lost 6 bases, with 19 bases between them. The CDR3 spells CASSLLGVGEDHEKLFF. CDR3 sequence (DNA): TGTGCCAGCAGTTTACTGGGTGTGGGGGAAGATCATGAAAAACTGTTTTTT.

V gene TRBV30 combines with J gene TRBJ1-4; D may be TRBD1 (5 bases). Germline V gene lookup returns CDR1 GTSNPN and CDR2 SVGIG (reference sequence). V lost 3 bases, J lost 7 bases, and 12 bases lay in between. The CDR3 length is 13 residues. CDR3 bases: TGTGCCTGGAGCCTTCCCGGGGGTGAAAAACTGTTTTTT. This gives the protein CAWSLPGGEKLFF.

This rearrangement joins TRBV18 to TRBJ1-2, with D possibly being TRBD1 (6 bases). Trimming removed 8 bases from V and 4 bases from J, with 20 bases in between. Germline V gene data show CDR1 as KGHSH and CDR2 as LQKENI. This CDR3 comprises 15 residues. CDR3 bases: TGTGCCAGCACCGACAGAACAGGGACGGGCTATGGCTACACCTTC. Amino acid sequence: CASTDRTGTGYGYTF.

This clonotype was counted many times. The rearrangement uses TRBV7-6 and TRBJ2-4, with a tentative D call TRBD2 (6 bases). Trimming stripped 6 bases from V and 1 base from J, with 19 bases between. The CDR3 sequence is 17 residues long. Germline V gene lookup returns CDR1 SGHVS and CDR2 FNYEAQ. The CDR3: CASRTMGWRVAKNIQYF. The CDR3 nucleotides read TGTGCCAGCAGAACGATGGGTTGGAGGGTCGCCAAAAACATTCAGTACTTC.

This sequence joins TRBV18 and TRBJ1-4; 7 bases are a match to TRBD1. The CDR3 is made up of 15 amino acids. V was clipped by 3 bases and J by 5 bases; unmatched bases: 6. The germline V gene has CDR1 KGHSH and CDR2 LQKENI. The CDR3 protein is CASSPHGTVNEKLFF. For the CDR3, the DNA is TGTGCCAGCTCACCGCACGGGACAGTCAATGAAAAACTGTTTTTT.

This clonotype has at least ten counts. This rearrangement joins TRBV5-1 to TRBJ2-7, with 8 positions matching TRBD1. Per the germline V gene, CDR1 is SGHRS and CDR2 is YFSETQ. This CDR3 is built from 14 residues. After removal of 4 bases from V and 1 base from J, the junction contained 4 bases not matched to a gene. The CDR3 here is CASSVRQGSYEQYF. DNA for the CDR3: TGCGCCAGCAGCGTCCGACAGGGGTCCTACGAGCAGTACTTC.

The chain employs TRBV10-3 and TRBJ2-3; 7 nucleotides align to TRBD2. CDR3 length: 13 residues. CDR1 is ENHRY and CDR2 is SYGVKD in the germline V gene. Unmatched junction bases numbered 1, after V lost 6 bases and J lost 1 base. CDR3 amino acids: CAIRAGGTDTQYF. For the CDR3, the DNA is TGTGCCATCAGGGCGGGAGGCACAGATACGCAGTATTTT.

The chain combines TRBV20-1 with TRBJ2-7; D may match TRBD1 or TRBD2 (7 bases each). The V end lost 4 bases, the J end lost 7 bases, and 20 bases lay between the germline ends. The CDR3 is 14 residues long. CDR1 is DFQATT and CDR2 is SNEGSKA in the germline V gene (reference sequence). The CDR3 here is CSATQPNRGGEQYV. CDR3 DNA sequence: TGCAGTGCTACTCAACCCAACAGGGGAGGGGAGCAGTACGTC.

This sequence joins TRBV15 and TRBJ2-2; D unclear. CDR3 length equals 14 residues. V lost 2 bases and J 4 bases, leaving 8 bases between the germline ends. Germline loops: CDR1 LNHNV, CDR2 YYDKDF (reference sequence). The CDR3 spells CATSRLDITGELFF. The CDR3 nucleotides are TGTGCCACCAGCAGACTCGACATCACCGGGGAGCTGTTTTTT.

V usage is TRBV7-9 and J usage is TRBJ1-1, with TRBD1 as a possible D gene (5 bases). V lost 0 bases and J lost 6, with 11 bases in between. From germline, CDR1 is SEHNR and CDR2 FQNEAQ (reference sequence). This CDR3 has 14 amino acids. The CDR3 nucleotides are TGTGCCAGCAGCTTAGCAGCACAGGATCCTGAAGCTTTCTTT. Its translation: CASSLAAQDPEAFF.